The 15 T cell receptor beta chains presented below share a single source sample, sequenced in a study of beta chain features in type 1 diabetes. Study outcomes and limitations: Among all four CD4+ subsets, Type 1 diabetes patients had TCRB CDR3s that were moderately but significantly shorter.

No antigen is known for these receptors. Since all of the isolated RNA was reverse transcribed, expressed TCRB transcripts were what got sequenced. The protocol was immunoSEQ multiplex PCR, while the TCRdb copy is restricted to in-frame clones and leaves out a portion. The data hold about 740,000 clones, with roughly 13% observed a single time. The source material was naive CD4+ T cells from blood. The receptors were sampled from a man aged 18-30 years with type 1 diabetes.

A few counts support this clone. This chain joins TRBV6-5 and TRBJ2-7; TRBD1 might be the D (6 bases). CDR1 is MNHEY, CDR2 SVGAGI, per germline. This CDR3 comprises 14 residues. Trimming cost V 8 bases and J 3 bases, with 17 bases left between them. DNA of the CDR3: TGTGCCAGCCAAAAGGAGACAGGAGTCTACGAGCAGTACTTC. This encodes CASQKETGVYEQYF.

This clone was seen more than once but under ten times. The chain is built from TRBV29-1 and TRBJ1-2; maybe TRBD1 (5 bases). V shed 4 bases and J shed 4 bases, with 19 bases lying between them. CDR1 and CDR2 (germline): SQVTM, ANQGSEA. The CDR3 length is 15 residues. The CDR3 loop reads CSVVSFGAHGYGYTF. The CDR3 nucleotides are TGCAGCGTTGTATCCTTCGGGGCGCATGGCTATGGCTACACCTTC.

As to this clone: The same CDR3 is also encoded by other DNA sequences in this sample. This sequence joins TRBV28 and TRBJ2-5, with unresolved D. From germline, CDR1 is MDHEN and CDR2 SYDVKM. V lost 6 bases and J lost 2, with 1 base in between. The CDR3 has 10 residues. In nucleotides, the CDR3 is TGTGCCAGCAGACAAGAGACCCAGTACTTC. Translated: CASRQETQYF.

This rearrangement joins TRBV30 to TRBJ1-4; TRBD1 agrees at 9 bases. The V gene end was trimmed by 5 bases and the J gene end by 8 bases; junction bases not matched to a gene: 3. Germline values: CDR1 GTSNPN, CDR2 SVGIG (reference sequence). The CDR3 totals 12 residues. DNA for the CDR3: TGTGCCTGGGGACAGGGGAGGGAAAAACTGTTTTTT. This encodes CAWGQGREKLFF.

The chain recombines TRBV10-3 with TRBJ1-1; 8 bases align to TRBD1. The CDR3 consists of 13 residues. Per germline, CDR1 ENHRY and CDR2 SYGVKD. With 10 bases clipped from V and 1 base from J, the junction kept 5 bases outside the gene matches. The CDR3: CATSGQGNTEAFF. The CDR3 coding sequence is TGTGCCACCTCTGGACAGGGGAACACTGAAGCTTTCTTT.

This clone has a single count. The sample carries other DNA sequences with the same CDR3. This chain uses TRBV15 with TRBJ1-3, with 9 bases lining up with TRBD1. The V segment lost 3 bases and the J segment 0 bases; nucleotides outside the gene matches: 0. The CDR3 sequence is 15 residues long. Germline-derived CDR1 and CDR2 are LNHNV and YYDKDF (reference sequence). CDR3 protein: CATSRDRGSGNTIYF. The CDR3 nucleotides read TGTGCCACCAGCAGGGACAGGGGCTCTGGAAACACCATATATTTT.

The V and J genes are TRBV28 and TRBJ2-1; a weak D match, TRBD1 (5 bases). Trimming took 3 bases from V and 9 from J, leaving 15 bases between them. The CDR3 length is 14 residues. Germline V gene lookup returns CDR1 MDHEN and CDR2 SYDVKM. The CDR3 is CASSFDSGWREQFF. CDR3 nucleotides: TGTGCCAGCAGTTTTGACAGTGGGTGGCGTGAGCAGTTCTTC.

This clone was counted a few times. The chain joins TRBV21-1 to TRBJ2-4; the table's D gene call, TRBD2, was not cross checked with the DNA. TRBV21-1 is described as a pseudogene. The CDR3 spans 17 residues. The CDR3 spells CASSKALAELAKNIQYF. The CDR3 coding sequence is TGTGCCAGCAGCAAAGCGCTGGCGGAACTAGCCAAAAACATTCAGTACTTC.

This clone was seen a few times. J is TRBJ2-5 and V is TRBV19; TRBD1 aligns across 7 bases. The trim removed 9 bases at V and 4 bases at J, leaving 11 bases unmatched. This CDR3 has 14 amino acids. Germline V CDR1 and CDR2: LNHDA, SQIVND (reference sequence). As DNA, the CDR3 is TGTGCCAGCCGTGCAAAGACAGGGAGAGAGACCCAGTACTTC. This gives the protein CASRAKTGRETQYF.

The chain recombines TRBV27 with TRBJ2-3; 8 nucleotides agree with TRBD1. The trim removed 5 bases at V and 1 base at J, leaving 2 bases unmatched. The CDR3 is 14 amino acids. From germline, CDR1 is MNHEY and CDR2 SMNVEV (reference sequence). The CDR3 is CASSLDRGTDTQYF. DNA for the CDR3: TGTGCCAGCAGTCTGGACAGGGGCACAGATACGCAGTATTTT.

This chain uses TRBV4-1 with TRBJ1-3; D is uncertain. V lost 0 bases, J lost 0 bases, and 18 bases lay in between. This CDR3 spans 19 amino acids. In germline, CDR1 is MGHRA, CDR2 YSYEKL. The CDR3 DNA reads TGCGCCAGCAGCCAAGATCCCAATTGGGCTGATTACTCTGGAAACACCATATATTTT. It encodes CASSQDPNWADYSGNTIYF.

This clone was counted a few times. The rearrangement links TRBV10-1 to TRBJ2-1, with no clear D. V was pared by 5 bases and J by 8 bases, with 10 bases between. CDR3 length: 12 residues. The V gene's germline CDR1 is WNHNN and CDR2 SYGVQD (reference sequence). CDR3 sequence reads: CASSTPWDEQFF. CDR3 bases: TGCGCCAGCAGTACGCCTTGGGATGAGCAGTTCTTC.

In the case of this clone: Other nucleotide sequences in the sample specify the same CDR3. V usage is TRBV30 and J usage is TRBJ1-5, with D maybe TRBD1 (6 bases). V was trimmed by 0 bases and J by 1 base, leaving 7 bases between them. There are 14 residues in the CDR3. CDR1 and CDR2 (germline): GTSNPN, SVGIG (reference sequence). Here the CDR3 DNA reads TGTGCCTGGAGTGTTACAGGGAGCAATCAGCCCCAGCATTTT. It yields the protein CAWSVTGSNQPQHF.

The chain links TRBV5-6 to TRBJ1-1, with unresolved D. The CDR3 has 14 amino acids. Germline CDR1 and CDR2: SGHDT and YYEEEE. Trimming removed 0 bases from V and 0 bases from J, with 6 bases in between. The CDR3 bases are TGTGCCAGCAGCTTGGGGTCGGTGAACACTGAAGCTTTCTTT. It codes for CASSLGSVNTEAFF.

V and J are TRBV6-6 and TRBJ2-3, with 9 bases matching TRBD1. J gave up 1 base and V 6 bases, and 8 bases lay outside the gene matches. The V gene's germline CDR1 is MNHNY and CDR2 SVGAGI (reference sequence). This CDR3 has 16 residues. The CDR3 DNA is TGTGCCAGCAGATATGGACAGGGGCAGGGCACAGATACGCAGTATTTT. It is translated as CASRYGQGQGTDTQYF.